This T cell receptor beta chain emerged from a study of T cell repertoires in cytomegalovirus infection. About the study: An indication of both CMV infection and matching HLA type came from public TCR beta signatures. Overall study findings and caveats: HLA-C-restricted TCR beta clonotypes specific for CMV led the ex vivo response.

There are a few counts of this clonotype. The antigen remains unidentified. Germline assignment: CDR1 MNHEY and CDR2 SMNVEV (reference sequence). V was cut by 11 bases and J by 5 bases, with 22 bases left in between. The CDR3 totals 14 residues. MiXCR was run by TCRdb on the reads, yielding one entry per CDR3 protein. The repertoire holds about 890,000 distinct CDR3 sequences, with about a third as singletons. The starting material was cultured CD8+ T cells from PBMCs, obtained from culture after CMV antigen stimulation. The sequence came from a human donor in good health (CMV status not recorded). Some clones in this sample may be carry-over from other donors' samples. This rearrangement joins TRBV27 to TRBJ2-7, with D possibly being TRBD2 (6 bases). As DNA, the CDR3 is TGTGCCGCCTCGCCTCGTCAGGGAGGCCACGAGCAGTACTTC. Residues: CAASPRQGGHEQYF.